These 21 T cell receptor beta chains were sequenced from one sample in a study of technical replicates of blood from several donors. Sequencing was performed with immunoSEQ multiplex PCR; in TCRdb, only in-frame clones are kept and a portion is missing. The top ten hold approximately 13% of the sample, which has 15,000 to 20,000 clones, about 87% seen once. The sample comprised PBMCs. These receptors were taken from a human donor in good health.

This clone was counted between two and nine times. CDR3 protein: CASSLVDQTDVSGANVLTF. Written as DNA, the CDR3 is TGTGCCAGCAGCTTAGTTGACCAAACAGATGTCTCTGGGGCCAACGTCCTGACTTTC. The rearrangement links TRBV7-8 to TRBJ2-6; D gene uncertain. This CDR3 is 19 amino acids long. CDR1 and CDR2 (germline): SGHVS, FQNEAQ. V was clipped by 1 base and J by 0 bases, with 16 bases between them.

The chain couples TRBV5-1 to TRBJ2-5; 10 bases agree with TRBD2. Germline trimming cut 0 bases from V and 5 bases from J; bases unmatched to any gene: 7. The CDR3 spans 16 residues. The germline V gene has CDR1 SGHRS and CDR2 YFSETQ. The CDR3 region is CASSLGASGSGETQYF. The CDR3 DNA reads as TGCGCCAGCAGCTTGGGCGCTAGCGGGAGTGGCGAGACCCAGTACTTC.

The CDR3 DNA reads TGCGCCAGCAGCTTTCAGGGGGCGGACAATGAGCAGTTCTTC. Translation gives CASSFQGADNEQFF. This chain joins TRBV5-1 and TRBJ2-1; 8 bases are shared with TRBD1. V trimming: 2 bases; J trimming: 5 bases; junction bases outside the gene matches: 3. This CDR3 contains 14 residues. Germline values: CDR1 SGHRS, CDR2 YFSETQ.

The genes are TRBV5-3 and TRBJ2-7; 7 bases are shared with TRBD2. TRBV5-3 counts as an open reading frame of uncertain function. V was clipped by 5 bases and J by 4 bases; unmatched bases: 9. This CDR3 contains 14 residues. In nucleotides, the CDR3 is TGTGCCAGAAGGGAGCTAGCGGAAAGTTACGAGCAGTACTTC. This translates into CARRELAESYEQYF.

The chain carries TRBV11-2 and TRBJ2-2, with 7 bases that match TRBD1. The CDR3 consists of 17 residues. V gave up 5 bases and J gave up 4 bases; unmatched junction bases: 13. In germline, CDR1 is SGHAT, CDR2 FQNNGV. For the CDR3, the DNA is TGTGCCAGCAGCCCTCATGGGTACAGGGGCCGCACCGGGGAGCTGTTTTTT. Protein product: CASSPHGYRGRTGELFF.

CDR3 residues: CASSMGNYEQYF. DNA of the CDR3: TGTGCCAGTAGTATGGGCAACTACGAGCAGTACTTC. This chain joins TRBV19 and TRBJ2-7; D is uncertain. This CDR3 comprises 12 residues. Trimming shortened V by 3 bases and J by 3 bases, and 6 bases separated the two germline ends. Per germline, CDR1 LNHDA and CDR2 SQIVND (reference sequence).

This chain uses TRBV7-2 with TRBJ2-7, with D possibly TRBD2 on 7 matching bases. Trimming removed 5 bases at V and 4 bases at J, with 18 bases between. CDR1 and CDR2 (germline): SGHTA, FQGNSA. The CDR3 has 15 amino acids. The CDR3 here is CASSPLAAGAYEQYF. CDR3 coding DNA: TGTGCCAGCAGCCCCCTAGCGGCAGGGGCGTACGAGCAGTACTTC.

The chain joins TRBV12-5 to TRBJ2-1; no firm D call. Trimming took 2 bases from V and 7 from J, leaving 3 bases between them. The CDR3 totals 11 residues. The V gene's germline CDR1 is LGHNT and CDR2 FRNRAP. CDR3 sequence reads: CASGLTNEQFF. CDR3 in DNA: TGTGCTAGTGGTTTGACAAATGAGCAGTTCTTC.

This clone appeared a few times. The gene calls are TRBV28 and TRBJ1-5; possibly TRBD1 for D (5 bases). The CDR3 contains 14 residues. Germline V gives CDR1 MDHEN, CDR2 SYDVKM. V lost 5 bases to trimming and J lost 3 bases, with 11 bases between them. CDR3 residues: CASSLDSNNQPQHF. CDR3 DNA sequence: TGTGCCAGCAGTCTCGACAGTAACAATCAGCCCCAGCATTTT.

CDR3 nucleotides: TGTGCAACCGAGGGGACAGGGGGCGCGGAAGAGACCCAGTACTTC. It encodes CATEGTGGAEETQYF. The chain couples TRBV19 to TRBJ2-5, with TRBD1 matching over 12 bases. From germline, CDR1 is LNHDA and CDR2 SQIVND (reference sequence). The CDR3 covers 15 residues. The full variable domain, with the rest looked up from reference TRBV19 and TRBJ2-5, is DGGITQSPKYLFRKEGQNVTLSCEQNLNHDAMYWYRQDPGQGLRLIYYSQIVNDFQKGDIAEGYSVSREKKESFPLTVTSAQKNPTAFYLCATEGTGGAEETQYFGPGTRLLVL.

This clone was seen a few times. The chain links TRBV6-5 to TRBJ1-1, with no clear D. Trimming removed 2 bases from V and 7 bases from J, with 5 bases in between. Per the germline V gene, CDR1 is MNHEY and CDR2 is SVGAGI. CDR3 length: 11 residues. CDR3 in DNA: TGTGCCAGCAGTTACGCGGATGAAGCTTTCTTT. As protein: CASSYADEAFF.

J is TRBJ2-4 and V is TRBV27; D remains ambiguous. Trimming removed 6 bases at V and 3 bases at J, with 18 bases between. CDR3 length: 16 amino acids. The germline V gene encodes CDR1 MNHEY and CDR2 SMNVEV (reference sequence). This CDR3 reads CASSPQAFGVKNIQYF. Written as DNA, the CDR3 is TGTGCCAGCAGCCCTCAGGCGTTCGGTGTCAAAAACATTCAGTACTTC.

For the CDR3, the DNA is TGCGCCAGCAGGCCGGGCGGGAGTCGAGACAATGAGCAGTTCTTC. This codes for CASRPGGSRDNEQFF. V and J are TRBV10-1 and TRBJ2-1; 7 bases fit TRBD2. CDR1 is WNHNN, CDR2 SYGVQD, per germline (reference sequence). CDR3 size: 15 residues. The ends lost 6 bases at V and 5 bases at J; junction bases unmatched: 10.

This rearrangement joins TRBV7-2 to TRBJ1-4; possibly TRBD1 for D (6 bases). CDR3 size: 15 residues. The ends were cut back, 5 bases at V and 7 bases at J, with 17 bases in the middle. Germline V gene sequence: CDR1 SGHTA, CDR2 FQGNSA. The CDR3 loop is CASSPSRGAGEKLFF. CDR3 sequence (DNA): TGTGCCAGCAGCCCCTCGCGGGGGGCGGGTGAAAAACTGTTTTTT.

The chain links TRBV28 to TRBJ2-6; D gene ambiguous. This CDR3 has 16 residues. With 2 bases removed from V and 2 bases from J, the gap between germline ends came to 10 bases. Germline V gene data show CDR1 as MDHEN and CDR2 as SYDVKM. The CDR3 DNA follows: TGTGCCAGCAGTTTAGTATCCCAGACTGGGGCCAACGTCCTGACTTTC. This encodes CASSLVSQTGANVLTF. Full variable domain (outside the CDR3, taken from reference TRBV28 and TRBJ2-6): DVKVTQSSRYLVKRTGEKVFLECVQDMDHENMFWYRQDPGLGLRLIYFSYDVKMKEKGDIPEGYSVSREKKERFSLILESASTNQTSMYLCASSLVSQTGANVLTFGAGSRLTVL.

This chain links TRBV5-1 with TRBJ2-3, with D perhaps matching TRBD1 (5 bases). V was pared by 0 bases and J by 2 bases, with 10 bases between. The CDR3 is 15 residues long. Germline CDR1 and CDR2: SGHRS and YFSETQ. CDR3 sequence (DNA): TGCGCCAGCAGCTTGGAGGGCAGGGCCACAGATACGCAGTATTTT. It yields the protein CASSLEGRATDTQYF.

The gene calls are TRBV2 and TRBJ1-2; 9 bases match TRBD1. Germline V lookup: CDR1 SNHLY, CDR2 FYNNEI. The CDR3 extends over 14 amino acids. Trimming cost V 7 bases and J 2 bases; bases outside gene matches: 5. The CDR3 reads CASTTGTGNYGYTF. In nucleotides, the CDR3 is TGTGCCAGCACTACCGGGACAGGGAACTATGGCTACACCTTC.

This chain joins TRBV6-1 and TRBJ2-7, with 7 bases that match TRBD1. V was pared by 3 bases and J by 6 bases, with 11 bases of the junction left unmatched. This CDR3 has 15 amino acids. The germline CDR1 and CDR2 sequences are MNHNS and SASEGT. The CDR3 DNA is TGTGCCAGCAGTGACCGGGACAGACTTTTTGGCGAGCAGTACTTC. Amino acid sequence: CASSDRDRLFGEQYF.

The CDR3 nucleotides are TGTGCCAGTAGTATTGACAGAAATAGCAATCAGCCCCAGCATTTT. Translated: CASSIDRNSNQPQHF. V is TRBV19 and J is TRBJ1-5, with a tentative D call TRBD1 (5 bases). The CDR3 runs 15 residues. V was cut by 3 bases and J by 0 bases, with 9 bases left in between. Germline CDR1 and CDR2: LNHDA and SQIVND (reference sequence).

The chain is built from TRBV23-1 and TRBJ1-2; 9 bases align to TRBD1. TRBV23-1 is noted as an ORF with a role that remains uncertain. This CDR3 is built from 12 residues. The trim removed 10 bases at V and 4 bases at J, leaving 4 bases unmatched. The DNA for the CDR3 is TGCGCCAATGCGGACAGGGGCTATGGCTACACCTTC. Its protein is CANADRGYGYTF.

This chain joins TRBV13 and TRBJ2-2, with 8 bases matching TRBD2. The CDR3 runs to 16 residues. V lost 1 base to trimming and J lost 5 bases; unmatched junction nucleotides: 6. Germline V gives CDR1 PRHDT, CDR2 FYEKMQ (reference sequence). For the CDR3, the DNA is TGTGCCAGCAGCTTAGAGTCAGGGACTAGTACCGGGGAGCTGTTTTTT. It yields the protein CASSLESGTSTGELFF.